The next 16 T cell receptor beta chains were all read from a single sample in a study of monozygotic twins with inflammatory bowel disease. TCRdb reprocessed the 5' RACE reads, with one entry per CDR3 protein and no DNA. This repertoire includes a few hundred thousand distinct CDR3 sequences. Sequencing input: blood. These receptors were collected from a human donor with ulcerative colitis or Crohn's disease, or a healthy co-twin of an affected twin (not recorded which).

The chain is built from TRBV19 and TRBJ2-5. This CDR3 contains 13 residues. Germline CDR1 and CDR2: LNHDA and SQIVND (reference sequence). The CDR3 sequence is CASSIDAFGTQYF.

The chain couples TRBV20-1 to TRBJ2-1; TCRdb outputs TRBD1, but without DNA this stays unchecked. The CDR3 length is 15 residues. The germline V gene encodes CDR1 DFQATT and CDR2 SNEGSKA (reference sequence). CDR3: CSARGGDYSYNEQFF.

The CDR3: CASIFRHLSGANVLTF. This sequence joins TRBV6-2 or TRBV6-3 and TRBJ2-6. The CDR3 loop spans 16 amino acids. CDR1 and CDR2 from the germline V gene are MNHEY and SVGEGT.

This sequence joins TRBV7-2 and TRBJ1-6; TCRdb's assignment of TRBD1 cannot be checked, as there is no DNA. CDR3 length equals 17 residues. CDR1 is SGHTA, CDR2 FQGNSA, per germline. The CDR3 region is CASSSPGFGPYNSPLHF.

The chain's CDR3 is CASSLVSQVSGEQYF. The gene calls are TRBV5-1 and TRBJ2-7; TCRdb picks TRBD1, but there is no DNA to check that call. Germline CDR1 SGHRS, CDR2 YFSETQ. CDR3 length: 15 amino acids.

The rearrangement joins TRBV7-3 to TRBJ2-7. CDR3 length equals 13 residues. Germline-derived CDR1 and CDR2 are SGHTA and FQGTGA. The CDR3 loop is CASSATGLVEQYF.

The chain joins TRBV3-1 to TRBJ2-1; the TRBD1 assignment by TCRdb is unverifiable without DNA. The CDR3 spans 16 residues. Per germline, CDR1 LGHDT and CDR2 YNNKEL (reference sequence). This CDR3 is CASSQDTGTLYNEQFF.

The chain is built from TRBV5-4 and TRBJ1-2; TCRdb proposes TRBD1, but this gene call is untestable without DNA. Germline V gene data show CDR1 as SGHNT and CDR2 as YYREEE (reference sequence). This CDR3 is 17 amino acids long. This CDR3 reads CASSLEGRAGQKYGYTF.

The J gene is TRBJ1-4, the V gene TRBV6-1; absent DNA, TCRdb's TRBD1 call cannot be checked. The CDR3 is 18 amino acids. CDR1 is MNHNS, CDR2 SASEGT, per germline. The CDR3 sequence is CASRRGRASAATNEKLFF.

The V call is TRBV4-2, the J call TRBJ1-5. The CDR3 runs 15 residues. The germline V gene has CDR1 LGHNA and CDR2 YNFKEQ. The CDR3 region is CASSQRFGSNQPQHF.

The chain links TRBV5-1 to TRBJ1-6; no DNA is available, so the TRBD1 call from TCRdb remains unchecked. CDR3 length equals 15 residues. Germline lookup yields CDR1 SGHRS and CDR2 YFSETQ. CDR3 protein: CASSLDGGWSSPLHF.

V usage is TRBV12-3 or TRBV12-4 and J usage is TRBJ2-7. The CDR3 totals 15 residues. CDR3 protein: CASSLAIGPLYEQYF.

V usage is TRBV28 and J usage is TRBJ2-6; without DNA, the TCRdb call of TRBD1 cannot be checked. The CDR3 runs 16 residues. Germline CDR1 MDHEN, CDR2 SYDVKM. The CDR3 sequence: CASSRARESGANVLTF.

The chain is built from TRBV11-2 and TRBJ2-3; no DNA is available, so the TRBD1 call from TCRdb remains unchecked. The CDR3 consists of 17 residues. The V gene's germline CDR1 is SGHAT and CDR2 FQNNGV. CDR3 region: CASSLVGARGSTDTQYF.

The chain links TRBV5-1 to TRBJ2-7; TCRdb's D gene call, TRBD1, goes unchecked for lack of DNA. Germline lookup yields CDR1 SGHRS and CDR2 YFSETQ. The CDR3 has 14 amino acids. This CDR3 reads CASSSGTPLYEQYF.

The rearrangement joins TRBV12-3 or TRBV12-4 to TRBJ2-2. There are 14 residues in the CDR3. The CDR3 loop reads CASSLNTDTGELFF.